The subject of this entry is one T cell receptor beta chain. Its antigen is still unknown. No base quality values were provided; no much bigger clone lies one nucleotide off. Donors were a few dozen systemically healthy Caucasian individuals from Russia aged about 6 to 100 years. Each donor gave around 9.8 milliliters of peripheral blood, collected into EDTA-treated Vacutainer tubes. Ficoll-Paque density-gradient centrifugation was used to isolate PBMCs, with at least 6.5 million obtained per sample. Trizol reagent was used to extract total RNA from the PBMCs, yielding at least 6 micrograms per sample. Naive CD45RAhigh/CD27high T cell percentages were measured by flow cytometry on a PBMC aliquot from every donor. Library construction relied on 5' RACE. A second PCR of roughly 6 to 11 cycles was performed with a sample-barcoded 5' primer and a J-beta primer mix. A unique molecular identifier was introduced onto each TCR beta cDNA molecule by a template-switch 5' adaptor carrying 12 random nucleotides. At least 2.5 million CDR3-containing paired-end reads were obtained from each sample. First-strand cDNA synthesis was performed from all RNA using the Mint cDNA synthesis kit, with priming by a TRBC-specific oligonucleotide. All cDNA was treated with uracil-DNA glycosylase and then went through a first 18-cycle PCR with the universal primers M1SS and BC2_uni_R. In the source study's methods: For normalization, 1 million high-quality reads were randomly selected from each sample, with every read carrying a distinct molecular identifier. Instead of being binned into consensus sequences, reads with shared molecular identifiers were discarded. MiTCR, with a Q25 quality threshold and the strictest error-elimination algorithm, was used for CDR3 identification, clonotype clustering and error correction. A nonparametric unseen species model with Euler transformation was used to estimate lower-bound total TCR beta diversity. Through fastp at Q25 and MiXCR, TCRdb rebuilt clones from the public reads, retaining in-frame beta chains. Rows are unified per CDR3 protein, each entry keeping the most common DNA and genes. What appears here as the V and J calls and clone size reflects TCRdb's work, not the paper's. Counted in this sample were around 1,900,000 distinct CDR3 sequences; about two fifths of them appeared once. Under 30% of the sample rests with the top ten.

This specimen comes from a study of blood T cells in healthy people across ages (dated by TCRdb to 2014 to 2015). In terms of the full investigation: Template switching captured roughly one uniquely barcoded TCR beta cDNA molecule per two T cells in model experiments. The study measured age-related changes in TCR beta repertoire diversity using deep sequencing normalized with unique cDNA molecular identifiers. Donors were grouped into four age groups: young (average about 15 years), middle-aged (39), aged (approximately 58) and long-lived (about 89). Donors of different ages were randomly distributed across sequencing lanes to avoid experimental bias. For two donors (one aged 18 to 30 and one aged 80 or older), the study analyzed two additional independent replicas of 1 million unique cDNA reads from the same blood draw. Results and caveats for the whole study, not just this receptor: Bulk unsorted PBMC profiling prevented conclusive comparison of naive and antigen-experienced compartments. As age increased, observed TCR beta diversity per million T cells dropped in a roughly linear way, and a significant reduction was already evident by age about 36. Estimates of total diversity based on one million sequenced T cells were regarded as lower bounds and as underestimates. Compared with the aged group, the long-lived group had more naive CD4+ T cells, fewer expanded clones and increased TCR diversity, a pattern suggesting age selection. A strong correlation was found between observed TCR beta diversity and the percentage of naive T cells measured by flow cytometry. Because donor CMV infection status was unknown, age-related changes in expanded clonotypes were potentially confounded.

Relative to germline, V is missing 6 bases and J is missing 6 bases, with 5 bases of the junction outside any gene match. The CDR1 and CDR2 encoded by the germline V gene (reference sequence) are GTSNPN and SVGIG. Measured from the cysteine to the phenylalanine, the CDR3 is 12 residues long. This entry keeps only the CDR3 DNA: 36 bases, framed from base 1. The chain links TRBV30 with TRBJ1-2; TRBD1 aligns with 9 central bases. The source is a human donor in good health. Sample: blood. The bases read TGTGCCTGCACAGGGGGCGCGGATGGCTACACCTTC. Translated, this gives CACTGGADGYTF.